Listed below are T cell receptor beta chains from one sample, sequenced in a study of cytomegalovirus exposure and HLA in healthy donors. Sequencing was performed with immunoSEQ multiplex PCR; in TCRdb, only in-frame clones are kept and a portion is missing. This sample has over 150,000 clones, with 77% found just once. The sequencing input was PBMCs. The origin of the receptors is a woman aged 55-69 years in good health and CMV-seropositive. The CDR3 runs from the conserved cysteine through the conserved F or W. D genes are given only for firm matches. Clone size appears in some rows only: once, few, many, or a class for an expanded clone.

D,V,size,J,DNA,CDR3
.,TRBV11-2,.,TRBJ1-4,TGTGCCAGCAGCTTAGGCAGGGCACCAACTAATGAAAAACTGTTTTTT,CASSLGRAPTNEKLFF
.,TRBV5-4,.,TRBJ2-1,TGTGCCAGCTTAAGGTGGGCGGGATCCACAAATGAGCAGTTCTTC,CASLRWAGSTNEQFF
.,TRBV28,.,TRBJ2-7,TGTGCCAGCAGTTCTACAGGGTGGAGCATCTCCTACGAGCAGTACTTC,CASSSTGWSISYEQYF
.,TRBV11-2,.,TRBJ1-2,TGTGCCAGCAGCTCGCTGATCCGGGACACGGACGGCTACACCTTC,CASSSLIRDTDGYTF
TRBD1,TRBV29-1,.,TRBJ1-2,TGCAGCGTTGAGGGGACAGACCACTACTACACCTTC,CSVEGTDHYYTF
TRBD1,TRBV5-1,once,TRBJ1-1,TGCGCCAGCAGCCCCGGGACAGGGGGGGCAGCTTTCTTT,CASSPGTGGAAFF
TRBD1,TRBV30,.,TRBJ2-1,TGTGCCGAAAGACAGGGGTCTTCCTACAATGAGCAGTTCTTC,CAERQGSSYNEQFF
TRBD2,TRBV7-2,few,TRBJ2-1,TGTGCCAGCAGCGACGGGACTAGCGGGAAAAATGAGCAGTTCTTC,CASSDGTSGKNEQFF
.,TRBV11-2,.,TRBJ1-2,TGTGCCAGCAGCTTAGATCAAGAGGTTCGCCATCGTGGCTACACCTTC,CASSLDQEVRHRGYTF
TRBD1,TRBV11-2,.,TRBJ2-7,TGTGCCAGCAGCTTAGATCGTTTGGGGGACAGGGGCCTCACCTACGAGCAGTACTTC,CASSLDRLGDRGLTYEQYF
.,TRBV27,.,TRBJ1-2,TGTGCCAGCAGTTACCAGGGAGGCAACAGCTACACCTTC,CASSYQGGNSYTF
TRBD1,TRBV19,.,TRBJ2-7,TGTGCCACCTCCGACGCAGGGGGCTACGAGCAGTACTTC,CATSDAGGYEQYF
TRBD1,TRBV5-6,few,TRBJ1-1,TGTGCCAGCAGCTTGGGACAGGGTTTGGGGACTGAAGCTTTCTTT,CASSLGQGLGTEAFF
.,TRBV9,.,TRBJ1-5,TGTGCCAGCACCCTGGGGCAGAAATATAGCAATCAGCCCCAGCATTTT,CASTLGQKYSNQPQHF
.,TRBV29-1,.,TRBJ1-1,TGCAGCGTTGAAACTCGAAAGGGGTGGACTGAAGCTTTCTTT,CSVETRKGWTEAFF
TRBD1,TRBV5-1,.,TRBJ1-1,TGCGCCAGCAGCGGGACAGGGGGCTTGACTGAAGCTTTCTTT,CASSGTGGLTEAFF
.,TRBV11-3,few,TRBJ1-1,TGTGCCAGCAGCCTCCAGGGGACTGAAGCTTTCTTT,CASSLQGTEAFF
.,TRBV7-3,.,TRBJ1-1,TGTGCCAGCAGCTTAGGATACGGGGGCACTGAAGCTTTCTTT,CASSLGYGGTEAFF
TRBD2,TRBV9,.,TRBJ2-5,TGTGCCAGCAGCGTAGTCGGTAGCGGGGGTCCTCAAGAGACCCAGTACTTC,CASSVVGSGGPQETQYF
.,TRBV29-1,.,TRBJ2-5,TGCAGCGTAGCCCCTGGGGCGGGGCAAGAGACCCAGTACTTC,CSVAPGAGQETQYF
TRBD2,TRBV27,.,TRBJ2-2,TGTGCCAGCAGTCACCTATGGGGACTAGCGGGTACCGGGGAGCTGTTTTTT,CASSHLWGLAGTGELFF
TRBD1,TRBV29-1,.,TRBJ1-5,TGCAGCGCCCGACAGGGTTCTAATCAGCCCCAGCATTTT,CSARQGSNQPQHF
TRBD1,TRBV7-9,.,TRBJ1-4,TGTGCCAGCAGCCCCTGGACAGGGGAAACTAATGAAAAACTGTTTTTT,CASSPWTGETNEKLFF
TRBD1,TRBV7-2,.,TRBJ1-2,TGTGCCAGCAGCCCAGGGACAGGGGGAAACTATGGCTACACCTTC,CASSPGTGGNYGYTF
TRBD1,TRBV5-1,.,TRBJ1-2,TGCGCCAGCAGCTTGCGGCAGGGGGAGGTATCAAACTATGGCTACACCTTC,CASSLRQGEVSNYGYTF
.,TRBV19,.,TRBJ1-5,TGTGCCAGTAGTATAGAGGGCTCGCCCCAGCATTTT,CASSIEGSPQHF
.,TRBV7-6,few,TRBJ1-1,TGTGCCAGCAGCCGAACCATCCTCGGGCAGGGCAACACTGAAGCTTTCTTT,CASSRTILGQGNTEAFF
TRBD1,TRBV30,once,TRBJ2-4,TGTGCCTGGCAGCGCGGGACAGGGATCGCCAAAAACAGTCAGTACTTC,CAWQRGTGIAKNSQYF
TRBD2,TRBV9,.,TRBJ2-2,TGTGCCAGCAGCGTCCGGACTAGCGGGGGCCCCGGGGAGCTGTTTTTT,CASSVRTSGGPGELFF
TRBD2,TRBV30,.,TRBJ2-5,TGTGCCTGGAGTGTACCTCGGGGGGTGGGGACCCAGTACTTC,CAWSVPRGVGTQYF
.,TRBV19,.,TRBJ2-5,TGTGCCAGTAGAAAACTAGACCAAGAGACCCAGTACTTC,CASRKLDQETQYF
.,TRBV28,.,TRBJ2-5,TGTGCCAGCAGTTTTGAGGAGACCCAGTACTTC,CASSFEETQYF
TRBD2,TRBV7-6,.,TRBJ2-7,TGTGCCAGCAGCTTAACTGGGGGCGGCGGGGGGGGTAGCTACGAGCAGTACTTC,CASSLTGGGGGGSYEQYF
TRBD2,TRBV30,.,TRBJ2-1,TGTGCCTGGAGTGTACGCGGGACTAGCGGTTACAATGAGCAGTTCTTC,CAWSVRGTSGYNEQFF
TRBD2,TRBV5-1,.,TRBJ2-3,TGCGCCAGCAGCAAAGGACTAGCGGTTAGCACAGATACGCAGTATTTT,CASSKGLAVSTDTQYF
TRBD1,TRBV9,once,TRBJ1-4,TGTGCCAGCAGCGCTCCCGGGACAGGTTATGAAAAACTGTTTTTT,CASSAPGTGYEKLFF
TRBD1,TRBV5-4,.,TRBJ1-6,TGTGCCAGCAGCCGTAACTCTGGACAGGGATATTCACCCCTCCACTTT,CASSRNSGQGYSPLHF
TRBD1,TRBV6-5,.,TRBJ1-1,TGTGCCAGCAGTTATGACAGGGTCCTGAACACTGAAGCTTTCTTT,CASSYDRVLNTEAFF
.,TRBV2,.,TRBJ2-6,TGTGCCAGCAGTTATGATAGCTCTGGGGCCAACGGCCTGACTTTC,CASSYDSSGANGLTF
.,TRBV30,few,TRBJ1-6,TGTGCCTGGAGTCGGAGCTCCTATAATTCACCCCTCCACTTT,CAWSRSSYNSPLHF
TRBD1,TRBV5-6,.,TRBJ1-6,TGTGCCAGCAGCCAAGGACAGGGGTTCAATTCACCCCTCCACTTT,CASSQGQGFNSPLHF
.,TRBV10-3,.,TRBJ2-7,TGTGCCGTCACAAGGAACAGGGACTCCTACGAGCAGTACTTC,CAVTRNRDSYEQYF
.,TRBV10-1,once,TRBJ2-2,TGCGCCAGCAGTGAGCCGACGCAGGGTAGGGGAAACACCGGGGAGCTGTTTTTT,CASSEPTQGRGNTGELFF
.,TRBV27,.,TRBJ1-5,TGTGCCAGCAGCCCTCCGGGGGTCCAGCCCCAGCATTTT,CASSPPGVQPQHF
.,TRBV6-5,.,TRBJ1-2,TGTGCCAGCGGTCTGGGGAGTAAAGACTACACCTTC,CASGLGSKDYTF
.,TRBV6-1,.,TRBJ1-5,TGTGCCAGCAGTACGACAGGAAGCAATCAGCCCCAGCATTTT,CASSTTGSNQPQHF
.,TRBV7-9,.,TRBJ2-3,TGTGCCAGCAACCAGGGGCCAGATACGCAGTATTTT,CASNQGPDTQYF
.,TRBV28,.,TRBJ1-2,TGTGCCAGCACTCGCCCCAGGGGTACTAACTATGGCTACACCTTC,CASTRPRGTNYGYTF
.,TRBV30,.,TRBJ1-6,TGTGCCTGGAGGACGGGGTCACCCCTCCACTTT,CAWRTGSPLHF